This entry lists 17 T cell receptor beta chains sequenced from one sample in a study of prognosis after radiotherapy for stage I lung cancer. Amplification of TCR beta CDR3 from genomic DNA used two-round multiplex PCR. The use of primers specific to each TRBV and TRBJ gene characterized first-round PCR. TCRdb reprocessed the multiplex PCR reads via MiXCR and lists one record per CDR3 protein. The sample holds more than 25,000 distinct CDR3 sequences, around 30% seen once. The sequences come from PBMCs, collected before or after stereotactic body radiation therapy (not recorded which). The receptor source for this set is a donor over 45 with non-small cell lung cancer.

CDR3 DNA sequence: TGCGCCAGCATCCTGGGGCCGCTTGAAGCTTTCTTT. This codes for CASILGPLEAFF. The J gene is TRBJ1-1, the V gene TRBV5-1, with D maybe TRBD1 (5 bases). Germline-derived CDR1 and CDR2 are SGHRS and YFSETQ. Trimming pared 6 bases from V and 7 bases from J, leaving 13 bases between. CDR3 length: 12 amino acids.

Many counts were recorded for this clonotype. The rearrangement links TRBV27 to TRBJ1-1; no firm D call. CDR1 and CDR2 from the germline V gene are MNHEY and SMNVEV (reference sequence). The CDR3 has 14 amino acids. The germline V and J ends were trimmed by 3 bases and 0 bases, with 8 bases remaining between them. The CDR3 spells CASSFTVMNTEAFF. DNA for the CDR3: TGTGCCAGCAGTTTCACGGTCATGAACACTGAAGCTTTCTTT.

The genes are TRBV12-3 or TRBV12-4 and TRBJ1-2; TRBD1 is a possible D gene (5 bases). V lost 7 bases and J lost 4, with 13 bases in between. The CDR3 has 13 amino acids. The DNA of the CDR3 is TGTGCCAGCACTGGGGGACGGTTCTATGGCTACACCTTC. Its protein is CASTGGRFYGYTF.

This clonotype was seen a few times. The chain combines TRBV7-9 with TRBJ1-2; tentative D call: TRBD1 (5 bases). The germline V gene encodes CDR1 SEHNR and CDR2 FQNEAQ (reference sequence). Trimming took off 1 base at V and 3 bases at J, with 6 bases between the two ends. This CDR3 spans 13 amino acids. The CDR3 DNA reads as TGTGCCAGCAGCTTAGGGACACACTATGGCTACACCTTC. Translation gives CASSLGTHYGYTF. The whole variable domain, remainder taken from reference TRBV7-9 and TRBJ1-2, is DTGVSQNPRHKITKRGQNVTFRCDPISEHNRLYWYRQTLGQGPEFLTYFQNEAQLEKSRLLSDRFSAERPKGSFSTLEIQRTEQGDSAMYLCASSLGTHYGYTFGSGTRLTVV.

This clonotype turned up a few times. The chain has TRBV6-5 and TRBJ1-5; possible D gene TRBD1, 6 bases. From germline, CDR1 is MNHEY and CDR2 SVGAGI. Between the trimmed V and J ends, which lost 0 bases and 4 bases, there was a span of 10 bases. This CDR3 is 15 amino acids long. CDR3 protein: CASSYSITGNQPQHF. DNA for the CDR3: TGTGCCAGCAGTTACTCGATTACAGGGAATCAGCCCCAGCATTTT.

This clonotype has ten or more counts. V usage is TRBV19 and J usage is TRBJ1-1; the D gene is possibly TRBD1 (5 bases). V gave up 3 bases and J gave up 6 bases, with 11 bases separating them. The CDR3 loop spans 13 amino acids. The germline V gene encodes CDR1 LNHDA and CDR2 SQIVND (reference sequence). The CDR3 sequence is CASSMRQLPEAFF. Here the CDR3 DNA reads TGTGCCAGTAGTATGAGACAGCTCCCTGAAGCTTTCTTT. The full variable domain, rest sourced from reference TRBV19 and TRBJ1-1, is DGGITQSPKYLFRKEGQNVTLSCEQNLNHDAMYWYRQDPGQGLRLIYYSQIVNDFQKGDIAEGYSVSREKKESFPLTVTSAQKNPTAFYLCASSMRQLPEAFFGQGTRLTVV.

The rearrangement uses TRBV6-1 and TRBJ1-2, with a tentative D call TRBD1 (6 bases). Germline V CDR1 and CDR2: MNHNS, SASEGT. The length of the CDR3 is 18 residues. The V gene lost 2 bases and the J gene lost 2 bases, with 21 bases spanning the gap. CDR3 sequence reads: CASSERSTWTVNNYGYTF. CDR3 bases: TGTGCCAGCAGTGAAAGGAGTACTTGGACAGTTAACAACTATGGCTACACCTTC.

This clonotype was observed at least ten times. This chain uses TRBV4-1 with TRBJ2-7, with TRBD2 identical over 13 bases. The CDR3 is 15 residues long. The V and J ends lost 1 base and 3 bases, in that order; junction bases with no gene match: 0. In germline, CDR1 is MGHRA, CDR2 YSYEKL. This chain's CDR3 is CASSQGLAGGYEQYF. In DNA, the CDR3 is TGCGCCAGCAGCCAAGGACTAGCGGGGGGCTACGAGCAGTACTTC.

This clonotype was picked up many times. The genes are TRBV4-1 and TRBJ2-2, with TRBD2 matching over 8 bases. V lost 0 bases and J lost 4; bases outside the gene matches: 7. The CDR3 extends over 17 amino acids. The germline V gene encodes CDR1 MGHRA and CDR2 YSYEKL. DNA of the CDR3: TGCGCCAGCAGCCAAGAGTGGGGACTAGTGGCCACCGGGGAGCTGTTTTTT. This sequence encodes CASSQEWGLVATGELFF.

In this sample, this clonotype turned up a few times. A much more abundant neighbour one base away suggests this may be a read error. The chain employs TRBV11-2 and TRBJ2-3; D may be TRBD1 (5 bases). Germline V gene sequence: CDR1 SGHAT, CDR2 FQNNGV. The CDR3 extends over 13 amino acids. CDR3 in amino acids: CATTTGVTDTRYF. For the CDR3, the DNA is TGTGCCACCACTACAGGTGTCACAGATACGCGGTATTTT.

Points on this clonotype: Mismatch with germline at one junction end may stem from a read error. This sequence joins TRBV6-5 and TRBJ2-3; 10 bases are a match to TRBD2. The CDR3 spans 14 residues. Germline V gene sequence: CDR1 MNHEY, CDR2 SVGAGI. CDR3 sequence: CANSTGTSERAQYF. CDR3 sequence (DNA): TGTGCCAACAGTACCGGGACTAGCGAGAGGGCGCAGTATTTT.

The chain carries TRBV27 and TRBJ1-1; the D is unclear. Trimming pared 8 bases from V and 1 base from J, leaving 17 bases between. CDR1 is MNHEY, CDR2 SMNVEV, per germline (reference sequence). The CDR3 sequence is 15 residues long. CDR3 sequence (DNA): TGTGCCAGCGGTAAAAGTAACACAGAGAACACTGAAGCTTTCTTT. Its protein is CASGKSNTENTEAFF.

The rearrangement uses TRBV28 and TRBJ2-1; D uncertain. Germline values: CDR1 MDHEN, CDR2 SYDVKM. V was cut by 2 bases and J by 0 bases, with 17 bases left in between. This CDR3 has 18 amino acids. The CDR3 DNA sequence: TGTGCCAGCAGTTTAATGGGCATCCCTCCTTTCTCCTACAATGAGCAGTTCTTC. Protein product: CASSLMGIPPFSYNEQFF. Full variable domain (missing parts from reference TRBV28 and TRBJ2-1): DVKVTQSSRYLVKRTGEKVFLECVQDMDHENMFWYRQDPGLGLRLIYFSYDVKMKEKGDIPEGYSVSREKKERFSLILESASTNQTSMYLCASSLMGIPPFSYNEQFFGPGTRLTVL.

This chain connects TRBV5-1 to TRBJ2-7; D remains ambiguous. The V gene lost 4 bases and the J gene lost 7 bases, with 9 bases spanning the gap. CDR1 and CDR2 from the germline V gene are SGHRS and YFSETQ. The CDR3 has 11 amino acids. The CDR3 nucleotides read TGCGCCAGCAGCCCTGGCAAAGAGCAGTACTTC. This sequence encodes CASSPGKEQYF.

The chain uses TRBV10-2 and TRBJ2-2, with TRBD2 matching 8 bases. Germline CDR1 WSHSY, CDR2 SAAADI. Unmatched junction bases numbered 1, after V lost 6 bases and J lost 1 base. The CDR3 has 14 residues. The CDR3 sequence: CASRGLENTGELFF. The CDR3 DNA reads TGCGCCAGCAGGGGACTAGAGAACACCGGGGAGCTGTTTTTT.

As regards this clonotype: This likely stems from a read error, as it lies one base from a far larger clone. This chain links TRBV6-8 with TRBJ1-6; D perhaps matches TRBD1 (6 bases). The CDR3 totals 16 residues. Trimming pared 4 bases from V and 10 bases from J, leaving 20 bases between. Germline lookup yields CDR1 MNHGY and CDR2 SAAAGT. CDR3 bases: TGTGCCAGCAGTTCGTACAGGGTCGGAGGGAAATCACCCCTCCACTTT. Translated: CASSSYRVGGKSPLHF.

A few counts support this clonotype. This chain uses TRBV20-1 with TRBJ1-1; no clear D. This CDR3 has 15 residues. Germline V CDR1 and CDR2: DFQATT, SNEGSKA (reference sequence). V lost 0 bases and J lost 1, with 12 bases in between. The CDR3 spells CSARDSEYRNTEAFF. Written as DNA, the CDR3 is TGCAGTGCTAGAGATTCGGAATATCGGAACACTGAAGCTTTCTTT.